The rows below give T cell receptor beta chains drawn from one sample of a study of T cell responses to AZD1222 COVID-19 vaccine. Clones were sequenced by immunoSEQ multiplex PCR, and TCRdb holds only the in-frame ones, with some missing. The sample records 150,000 to 200,000 clones, around 89% being singletons. Sequences were derived from peripheral blood, sampled 28 days after the second AZD1222 dose. These receptors all stem from an adult who received the AZD1222 COVID-19 vaccine. CDR3s include the opening cysteine and the closing phenylalanine or tryptophan. A D gene is named only where the DNA matches it firmly. Size is omitted from some rows. Given values are once, few, many or a class for expanded clones.

j_gene	d_gene	v_gene	abundance	CDR3aa	CDR3nt
TRBJ2-1	TRBD2	TRBV19	.	CASSRTSGDNEQFF	TGTGCCAGTAGTCGGACTAGCGGAGACAATGAGCAGTTCTTC
TRBJ2-7	TRBD1	TRBV7-9	few	CASSSDRSSYEQYF	TGTGCCAGCAGCTCGGACAGGAGCTCCTACGAGCAGTACTTC
TRBJ2-7	.	TRBV4-1	.	CGPLGASYEQYF	TGCGGCCCGCTGGGGGCCTCCTACGAGCAGTACTTC
TRBJ2-7	TRBD1	TRBV5-1	.	CASSTRQGTLTEQYF	TGCGCCAGCAGCACTCGACAGGGTACCCTCACCGAGCAGTACTTC
TRBJ2-7	TRBD2	TRBV19	once	CASSNLAGALYEQYF	TGTGCCAGTAGCAACTTAGCGGGAGCGCTCTACGAGCAGTACTTC
TRBJ2-4	.	TRBV9	.	CASSPGGAKNIQYF	TGTGCCAGCAGCCCTGGGGGAGCCAAAAACATTCAGTACTTC
TRBJ1-3	.	TRBV7-2	.	CASSLVGGPSGNTIYF	TGTGCCAGCAGCCTGGTGGGGGGACCCTCTGGAAACACCATATATTTT
TRBJ2-1	.	TRBV5-1	.	CASSFGHNEQFF	TGCGCCAGCAGCTTCGGCCACAATGAGCAGTTCTTC
TRBJ2-7	TRBD2	TRBV5-1	.	CASSWTSGRAYEQYF	TGCGCCAGCAGCTGGACTAGCGGGAGGGCCTACGAGCAGTACTTC
TRBJ2-2	.	TRBV28	.	CASSTTGAKKLFF	TGTGCCAGCAGTACCACGGGGGCTAAGAAGCTGTTTTTT
TRBJ1-5	.	TRBV5-8	.	CASSLLENQPQHF	TGTGCCAGCAGCTTGTTAGAAAATCAGCCCCAGCATTTT
TRBJ2-4	.	TRBV9	.	CASSVEVRGSIQYF	TGTGCCAGCAGCGTAGAAGTCCGAGGGAGCATTCAGTACTTC
TRBJ1-3	.	TRBV9	.	CASSVSGVRSGNTIYF	TGTGCCAGCAGCGTCTCAGGGGTCCGCTCTGGAAACACCATATATTTT
TRBJ2-7	TRBD1	TRBV7-2	.	CASSPPHRGYYEQYF	TGTGCCAGCAGCCCCCCCCACAGGGGGTACTACGAGCAGTACTTC
TRBJ2-3	TRBD1	TRBV5-4	.	CASSLARGQGTDTQYF	TGTGCCAGCAGCTTGGCGCGGGGACAGGGAACAGATACGCAGTATTTT
TRBJ2-7	.	TRBV4-3	.	CASSQDIGNSYEQYF	TGCGCCAGCAGCCAAGATATTGGCAACTCCTACGAGCAGTACTTC
TRBJ2-1	TRBD1	TRBV28	.	CASSLSDPWTGGAYYNEQFF	TGTGCCAGCAGTCTAAGCGACCCTTGGACAGGGGGCGCATACTACAATGAGCAGTTCTTC